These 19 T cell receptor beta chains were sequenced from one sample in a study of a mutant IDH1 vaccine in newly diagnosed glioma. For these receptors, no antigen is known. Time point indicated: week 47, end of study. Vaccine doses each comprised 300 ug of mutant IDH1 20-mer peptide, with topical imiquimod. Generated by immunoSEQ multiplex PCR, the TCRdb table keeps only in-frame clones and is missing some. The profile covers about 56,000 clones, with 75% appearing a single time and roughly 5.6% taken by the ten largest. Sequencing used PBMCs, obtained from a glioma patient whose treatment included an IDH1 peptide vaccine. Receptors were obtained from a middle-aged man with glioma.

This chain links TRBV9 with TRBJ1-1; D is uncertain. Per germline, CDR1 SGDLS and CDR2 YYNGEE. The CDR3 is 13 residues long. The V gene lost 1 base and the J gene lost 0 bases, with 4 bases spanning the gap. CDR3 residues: CASSVNLNTEAFF. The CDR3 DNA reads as TGTGCCAGCAGCGTAAACTTGAACACTGAAGCTTTCTTT.

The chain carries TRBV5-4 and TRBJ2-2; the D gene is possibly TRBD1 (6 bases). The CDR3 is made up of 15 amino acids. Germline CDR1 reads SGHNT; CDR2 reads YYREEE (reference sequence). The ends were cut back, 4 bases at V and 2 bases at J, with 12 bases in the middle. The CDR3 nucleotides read TGTGCCAGCAGCACCGCACAGGGAAACACCGGGGAGCTGTTTTTT. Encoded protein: CASSTAQGNTGELFF. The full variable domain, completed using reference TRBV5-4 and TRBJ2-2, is ETGVTQSPTHLIKTRGQQVTLRCSSQSGHNTVSWYQQALGQGPQFIFQYYREEENGRGNFPPRFSGLQFPNYSSELNVNALELDDSALYLCASSTAQGNTGELFFGEGSRLTVL.

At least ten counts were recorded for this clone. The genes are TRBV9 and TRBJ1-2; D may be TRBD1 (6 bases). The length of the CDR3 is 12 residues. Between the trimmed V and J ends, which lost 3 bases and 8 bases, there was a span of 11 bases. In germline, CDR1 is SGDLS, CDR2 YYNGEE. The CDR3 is CASSEGGGGYTF. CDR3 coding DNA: TGTGCCAGCAGCGAGGGGGGTGGGGGCTACACCTTC.

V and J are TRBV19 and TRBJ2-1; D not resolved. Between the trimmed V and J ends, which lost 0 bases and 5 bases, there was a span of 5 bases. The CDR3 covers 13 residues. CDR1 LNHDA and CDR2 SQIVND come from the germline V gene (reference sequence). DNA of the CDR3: TGTGCCAGTAGTATAGAAGTTCACAATGAGCAGTTCTTC. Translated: CASSIEVHNEQFF.

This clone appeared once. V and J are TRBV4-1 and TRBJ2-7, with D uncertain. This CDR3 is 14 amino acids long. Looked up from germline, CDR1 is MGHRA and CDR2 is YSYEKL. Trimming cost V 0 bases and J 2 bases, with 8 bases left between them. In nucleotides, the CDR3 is TGCGCCAGCAGCCAAGAACCGGGCACCTACGAGCAGTACTTC. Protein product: CASSQEPGTYEQYF.

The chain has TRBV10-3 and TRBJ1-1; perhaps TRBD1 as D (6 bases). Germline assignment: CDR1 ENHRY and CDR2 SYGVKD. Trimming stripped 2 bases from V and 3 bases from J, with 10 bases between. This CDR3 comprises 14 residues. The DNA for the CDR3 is TGTGCCATCAGTGAGACAGGGATGGACACTGAAGCTTTCTTT. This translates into CAISETGMDTEAFF.

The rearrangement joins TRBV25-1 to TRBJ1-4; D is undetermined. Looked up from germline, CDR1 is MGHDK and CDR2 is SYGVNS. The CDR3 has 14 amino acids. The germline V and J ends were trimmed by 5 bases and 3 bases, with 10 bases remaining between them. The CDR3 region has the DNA TGTGCCAGCAGTCCAAGGTGGGCTAATGAAAAACTGTTTTTT. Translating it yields CASSPRWANEKLFF.

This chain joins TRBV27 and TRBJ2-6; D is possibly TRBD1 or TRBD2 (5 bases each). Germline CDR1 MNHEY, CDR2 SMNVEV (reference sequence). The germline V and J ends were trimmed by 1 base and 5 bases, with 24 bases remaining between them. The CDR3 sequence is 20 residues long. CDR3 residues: CASSLFGGGQATRRANVLTF. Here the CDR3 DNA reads TGTGCCAGCAGTTTATTTGGGGGTGGGCAGGCAACCCGTCGGGCCAACGTCCTGACTTTC. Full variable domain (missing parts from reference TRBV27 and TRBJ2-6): EAQVTQNPRYLITVTGKKLTVTCSQNMNHEYMSWYRQDPGLGLRQIYYSMNVEVTDKGDVPEGYKVSRKEKRNFPLILESPSPNQTSLYFCASSLFGGGQATRRANVLTFGAGSRLTVL.

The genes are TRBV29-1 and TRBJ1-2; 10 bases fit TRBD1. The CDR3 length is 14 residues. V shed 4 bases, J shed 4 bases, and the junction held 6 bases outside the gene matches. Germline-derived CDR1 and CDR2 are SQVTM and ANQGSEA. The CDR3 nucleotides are TGCAGCGTTGTAAGGGACAGGGGTGGCTATGGCTACACCTTC. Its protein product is CSVVRDRGGYGYTF.

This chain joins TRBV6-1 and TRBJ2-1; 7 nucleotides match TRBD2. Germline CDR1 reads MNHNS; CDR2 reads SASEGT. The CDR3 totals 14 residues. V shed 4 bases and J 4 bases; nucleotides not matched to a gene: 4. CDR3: CASSALADYNEQFF. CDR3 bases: TGTGCCAGCAGTGCGCTAGCGGATTACAATGAGCAGTTCTTC.

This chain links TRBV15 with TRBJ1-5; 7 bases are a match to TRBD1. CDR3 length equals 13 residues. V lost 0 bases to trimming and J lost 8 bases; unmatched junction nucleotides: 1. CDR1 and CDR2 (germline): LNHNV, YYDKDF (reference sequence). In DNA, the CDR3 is TGTGCCACCAGCAGAGACCAGGGGGAGCCCCAGCATTTT. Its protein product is CATSRDQGEPQHF.

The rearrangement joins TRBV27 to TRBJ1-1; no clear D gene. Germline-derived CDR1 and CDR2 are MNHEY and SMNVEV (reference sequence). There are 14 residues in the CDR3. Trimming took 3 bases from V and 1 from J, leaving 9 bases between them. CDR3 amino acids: CASSFAGPNTEAFF. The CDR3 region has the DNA TGTGCCAGCAGTTTTGCAGGCCCGAACACTGAAGCTTTCTTT.

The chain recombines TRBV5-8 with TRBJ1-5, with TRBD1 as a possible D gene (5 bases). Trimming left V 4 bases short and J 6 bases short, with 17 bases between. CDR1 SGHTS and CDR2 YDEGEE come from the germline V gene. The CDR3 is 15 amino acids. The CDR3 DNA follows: TGTGCCAGCAGCAGTGGGGCGATAGCAGGTCAGCCCCAGCATTTT. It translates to CASSSGAIAGQPQHF. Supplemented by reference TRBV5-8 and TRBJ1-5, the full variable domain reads EAGVTQSPTHLIKTRGQQATLRCSPISGHTSVYWYQQALGLGLQFLLWYDEGEERNRGNFPPRFSGRQFPNYSSELNVNALELEDSALYLCASSSGAIAGQPQHFGDGTRLSIL.

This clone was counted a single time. The CDR3 DNA is TGCGCCAGCAGCTTCTGGGGGGGCACTGAAGCTTTCTTT. Translated, it gives CASSFWGGTEAFF. The rearrangement joins TRBV5-1 to TRBJ1-1; D possibly corresponds to TRBD1 (5 bases). V was pared by 2 bases and J by 4 bases, with 9 bases between. The CDR3 length is 13 residues. CDR1 is SGHRS, CDR2 YFSETQ, per germline.

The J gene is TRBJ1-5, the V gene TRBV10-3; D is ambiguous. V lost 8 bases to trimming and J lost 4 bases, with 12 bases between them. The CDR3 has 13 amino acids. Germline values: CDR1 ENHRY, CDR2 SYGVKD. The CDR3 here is CAISDGPNQPQHF. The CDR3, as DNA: TGTGCCATCTCCGACGGTCCGAATCAGCCCCAGCATTTT.

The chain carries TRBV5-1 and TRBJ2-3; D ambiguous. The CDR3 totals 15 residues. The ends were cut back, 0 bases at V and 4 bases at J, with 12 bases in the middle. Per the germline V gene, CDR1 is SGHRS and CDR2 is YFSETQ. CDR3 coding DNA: TGCGCCAGCAGCTTGGCCGCAGGTTTTCCAGATACGCAGTATTTT. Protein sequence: CASSLAAGFPDTQYF.

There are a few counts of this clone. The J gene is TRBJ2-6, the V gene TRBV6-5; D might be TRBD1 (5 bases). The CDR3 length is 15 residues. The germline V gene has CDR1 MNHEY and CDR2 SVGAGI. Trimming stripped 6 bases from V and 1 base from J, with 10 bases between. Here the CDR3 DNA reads TGTGCCAGCAGCCGAGACAGTTCTGGGGCCAACGTCCTGACTTTC. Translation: CASSRDSSGANVLTF.

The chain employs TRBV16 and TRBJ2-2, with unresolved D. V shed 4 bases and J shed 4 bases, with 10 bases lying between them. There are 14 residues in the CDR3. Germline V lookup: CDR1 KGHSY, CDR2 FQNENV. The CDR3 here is CASSLSVLTGELFF. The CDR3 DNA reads TGTGCCAGCAGCCTATCGGTCCTCACCGGGGAGCTGTTTTTT. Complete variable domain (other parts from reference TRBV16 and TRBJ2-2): GEEVAQTPKHLVRGEGQKAKLYCAPIKGHSYVFWYQQVLKNEFKFLISFQNENVFDETGMPKERFSAKCLPNSPCSLEIQATKLEDSAVYFCASSLSVLTGELFFGEGSRLTVL.

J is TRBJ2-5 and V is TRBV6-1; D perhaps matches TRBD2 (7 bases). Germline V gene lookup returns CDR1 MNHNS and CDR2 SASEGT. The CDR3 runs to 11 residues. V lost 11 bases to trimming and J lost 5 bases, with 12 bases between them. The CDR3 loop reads CAVKGGETQYF. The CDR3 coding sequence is TGTGCCGTTAAGGGGGGGGAGACCCAGTACTTC.